Given below is one T cell receptor beta chain in context. This sample is drawn from a study of blood T cells in healthy people across ages. The authors ran a second PCR of about 6 to 11 cycles using a sample-barcoded 5' primer and a J-beta primer mix. TCRdb re-called the 5' RACE reads through MiXCR, storing one row per CDR3 protein. The table includes 600,000 or so distinct CDR3 sequences, approximately 21% detected once. Extraction yielded at least 6 micrograms of total RNA per sample. Trimming cost V 3 bases and J 6 bases; bases outside gene matches: 6. The CDR3 loop spans 15 amino acids. Germline CDR1 and CDR2: ENHRY and SYGVKD.

The clonotype was recovered from a man between 65 and 80 years old in good health. Sequenced: blood. The chain uses TRBV10-3 and TRBJ2-3, with 10 bases that match TRBD1. This chain's CDR3 is CAISEADRGLDTQYF. Here the CDR3 DNA reads TGTGCCATCAGTGAAGCGGACAGGGGGTTGGATACGCAGTATTTT.